This TCR beta chain was found in a study of blood T cell repertoires in COVID-19. This clone was picked up one time. Using immunoSEQ multiplex PCR, the repertoire was profiled, and TCRdb retains in-frame clones only, with some absent. The table lists approximately 6,000 clones, about 86% of them singletons. CDR3 length: 14 amino acids. The germline V gene encodes CDR1 MGHRA and CDR2 YSYEKL. The ends were cut back, 1 base at V and 7 bases at J, with 10 bases in the middle. V gene TRBV4-1 combines with J gene TRBJ2-2; D might be TRBD2 (6 bases). The clonotype comes from a human donor in a cohort sampled during active COVID-19. Sequenced input: peripheral blood. The CDR3 DNA sequence: TGCGCCAGCAGCCAAGGGGGGGTTCTCGGGGAGCTGTTTTTT. Translated: CASSQGGVLGELFF.